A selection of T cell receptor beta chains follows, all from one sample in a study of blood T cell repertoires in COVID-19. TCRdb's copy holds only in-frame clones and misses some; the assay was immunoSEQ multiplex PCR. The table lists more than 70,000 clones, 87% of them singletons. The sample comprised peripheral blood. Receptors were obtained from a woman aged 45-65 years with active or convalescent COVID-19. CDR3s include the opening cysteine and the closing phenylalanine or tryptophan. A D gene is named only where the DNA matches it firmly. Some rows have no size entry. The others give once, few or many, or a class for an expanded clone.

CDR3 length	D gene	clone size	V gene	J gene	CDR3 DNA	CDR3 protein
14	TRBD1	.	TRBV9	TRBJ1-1	TGTGCCAGCAGCGCAGACAGGGTAAGAACTGAAGCTTTCTTT	CASSADRVRTEAFF
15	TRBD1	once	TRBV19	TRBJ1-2	TGTGCCAGTAGCCCCCCTGACAGGGCGGTCTCGGGCTACACCTTC	CASSPPDRAVSGYTF
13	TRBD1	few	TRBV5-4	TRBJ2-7	TGTGCCAGCAGCGGGGGACAGTACTACGAGCAGTACTTC	CASSGGQYYEQYF
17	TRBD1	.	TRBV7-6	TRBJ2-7	TGTGCCAGCAGCTCCCGTGAGGCCGGGACAGGGAGTTACGAGCAGTACTTC	CASSSREAGTGSYEQYF
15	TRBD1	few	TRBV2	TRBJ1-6	TGTGCCAGCAGTGTTAACAGGGGGAATAATTCACCCCTCCACTTT	CASSVNRGNNSPLHF
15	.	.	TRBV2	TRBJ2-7	TGTGCCTCTACCCCTGAGGCGGGACCCTCCTACGAGCAGTACTTC	CASTPEAGPSYEQYF
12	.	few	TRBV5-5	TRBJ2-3	TGTGCCAGCAGCCCCCTACTTGATACGCAGTATTTT	CASSPLLDTQYF
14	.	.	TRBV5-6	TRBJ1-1	TGTGCCAGCAGCTTCGGGGGGAAGAACACTGAAGCTTTCTTT	CASSFGGKNTEAFF
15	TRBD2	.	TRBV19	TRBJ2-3	TGTGCCAGTGGAGGACTAGCGGGTAACACAGATACGCAGTATTTT	CASGGLAGNTDTQYF
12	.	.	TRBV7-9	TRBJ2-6	TGTGCCAGCGCCGGGGTGAAGCACGTCCTGACTTTC	CASAGVKHVLTF
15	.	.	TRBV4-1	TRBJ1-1	TGCGCCAGCAGCCAAGATCCCCCGTTGAACACTGAAGCTTTCTTT	CASSQDPPLNTEAFF
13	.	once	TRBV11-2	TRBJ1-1	TGTGCCAGCAGCTTAACAGGGAACACTGAAGCTTTCTTT	CASSLTGNTEAFF
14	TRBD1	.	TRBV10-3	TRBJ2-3	TGTGCCACAACAGGGGCAGCTCTCACAGATACGCAGTATTTT	CATTGAALTDTQYF
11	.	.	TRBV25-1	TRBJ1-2	TGTGCCAGCAGTGTTCTGGAGGCTAGGACCTTC	CASSVLEARTF
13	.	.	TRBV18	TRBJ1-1	TGTGCCAGCTCACCAAGGGAGGCAACTGAAGCTTTCTTT	CASSPREATEAFF
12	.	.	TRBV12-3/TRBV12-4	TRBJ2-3	TGTGCCAGCAGTTTAGACGGGTTGGCGCAGTATTTT	CASSLDGLAQYF
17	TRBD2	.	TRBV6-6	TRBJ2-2	TGTGCCAGCAGTCTAAGATTTAAACTAGCGGGGACCGGGGAGCTGTTTTTT	CASSLRFKLAGTGELFF
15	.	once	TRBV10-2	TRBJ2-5	TGCGCCAGCAGTGAGGGGGGCGGAACGCAAGAGACCCAGTACTTC	CASSEGGGTQETQYF
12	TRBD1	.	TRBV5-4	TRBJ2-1	TGTGCCAGTGGGCACAGGGGCGACGAGCAGTTCTTC	CASGHRGDEQFF
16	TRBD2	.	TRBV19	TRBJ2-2	TGTGCCAGTAGTATTAGTACTAGCGGGCGCACCGGGGAGCTGTTTTTT	CASSISTSGRTGELFF
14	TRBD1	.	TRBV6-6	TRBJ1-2	TGTGCCAGCAGTATGGGACAGGGGGCAGGAGGCTACACCTTC	CASSMGQGAGGYTF
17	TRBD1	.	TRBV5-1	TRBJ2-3	TGCGCCAGCAGCTCCAGGGACAGGGGGCAGAGGACAGATACGCAGTATTTT	CASSSRDRGQRTDTQYF
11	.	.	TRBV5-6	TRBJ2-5	TGTGCCAGCAGCTTTAGGGGTATCCAGTACTTC	CASSFRGIQYF
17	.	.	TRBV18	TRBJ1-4	TGTGCCAGCTCAGACAAGCGTGGACAGCGGATTAATGAAAAACTGTTTTTT	CASSDKRGQRINEKLFF
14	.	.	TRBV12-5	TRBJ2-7	TGTGCTAGTGGTGGCGGACTTACTGCCTACGAGCAGTACTTC	CASGGGLTAYEQYF
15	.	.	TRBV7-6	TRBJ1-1	TGTGCCAGCAGCTTAGAAGCGATAGACAGCCCTGAAGCTTTCTTT	CASSLEAIDSPEAFF
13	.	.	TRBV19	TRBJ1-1	TGTGCCAGTAAGTCGGCAGGGCCCACTGAAGCTTTCTTT	CASKSAGPTEAFF
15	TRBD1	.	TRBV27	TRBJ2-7	TGTGCCAGCACCAAAGGGGGACAGGGCTACTACGAGCAGTACTTC	CASTKGGQGYYEQYF